This TCR beta chain came from a study of OX40 agonist ivuxolimab in advanced cancers. Looking at the study overall: In three patients, partial responses were observed, one with hepatocellular carcinoma and two with cutaneous melanoma. Findings and limits, study-wide: CD8+ T cells showed, on average, more clonal expansion than CD4+ cells. Among the least clonally expanded were partial responders at 0.1-3.0 mg/kg.

TCRdb's copy holds only in-frame clones and misses some; the assay was immunoSEQ multiplex PCR. Of tens of thousands of clones listed, roughly four fifths are singletons. CDR3 length: 14 residues. Trimming removed 1 base from V and 7 bases from J, with 11 bases in between. The V gene's germline CDR1 is GTSNPN and CDR2 SVGIG (reference sequence). Regarding this clone: Its antigen is not identified.

Systemic immunosuppression or a history of autoimmune disease excluded patients. This chain joins TRBV30 and TRBJ1-6; possible D gene TRBD1, 6 bases. The sample here was CD4+ or CD8+ T cells sorted from blood, taken in a trial of the OX40 agonist ivuxolimab. The sequence derives from an adult with an advanced solid tumor such as melanoma, head and neck, liver or kidney cancer. Here the CDR3 reads CAWSEGGLNSPLHF. The CDR3 nucleotides are TGTGCCTGGAGTGAGGGGGGACTCAATTCACCCCTCCACTTT.